The 17 T cell receptor beta chains below all came from one sample that was sequenced in a study of technical replicates of blood from several donors. Libraries were prepared by immunoSEQ multiplex PCR; TCRdb keeps only in-frame clonotypes and omits some of them. The repertoire holds 60,000 to 85,000 clones, under 95% seen once, with roughly 0.37% in the top ten. The specimen was T cells isolated from PBMCs. Receptor source: a human donor in good health.

The chain has TRBV19 and TRBJ2-3, with TRBD1 identical over 11 bases. CDR1 and CDR2 (germline): LNHDA, SQIVND (reference sequence). Unmatched junction bases numbered 5, after V lost 8 bases and J lost 4 bases. The length of the CDR3 is 14 residues. The CDR3 is CASADRGRADTQYF. The CDR3 DNA sequence: TGTGCCAGTGCGGACAGGGGGCGCGCAGATACGCAGTATTTT.

The chain is built from TRBV28 and TRBJ2-3; D not certain. V was shortened by 5 bases and J by 0 bases, with 21 bases between the two germline ends. The CDR3 spans 18 residues. CDR1 is MDHEN, CDR2 SYDVKM, per germline. CDR3 nucleotides: TGTGCCAGCAGTCCCCACCGACTGGATACCTTTAGCACAGATACGCAGTATTTT. Protein sequence: CASSPHRLDTFSTDTQYF.

V is TRBV10-3 and J is TRBJ1-3; 8 positions agree with TRBD1. The CDR3 is made up of 12 amino acids. Germline CDR1 reads ENHRY; CDR2 reads SYGVKD. V trimming: 8 bases; J trimming: 6 bases; junction bases outside the gene matches: 3. CDR3 protein: CAIGQGENTIYF. For the CDR3, the DNA is TGTGCCATCGGACAGGGTGAAAACACCATATATTTT.

The chain couples TRBV6-5 to TRBJ2-1, with a possible D match to TRBD2 (6 bases). The CDR3 is 13 amino acids. CDR1 and CDR2 from the germline V gene are MNHEY and SVGAGI. The V end was cut by 8 bases, the J end by 0 bases, with 8 bases between. The CDR3 region is CASGRSSYNEQFF. The DNA of the CDR3 is TGTGCCAGCGGGAGGAGCTCCTACAATGAGCAGTTCTTC.

The chain is built from TRBV7-9 and TRBJ1-1; D unresolved. Trimming took off 0 bases at V and 6 bases at J, with 8 bases between the two ends. This CDR3 comprises 13 residues. CDR1 and CDR2 (germline): SEHNR, FQNEAQ (reference sequence). The CDR3 region is CASSLAGAAEAFF. Written as DNA, the CDR3 is TGTGCCAGCAGCTTAGCTGGTGCGGCTGAAGCTTTCTTT.

The V gene is TRBV6-5, the J gene TRBJ2-7; D might be TRBD2 (6 bases). Germline CDR1 is MNHEY and CDR2 is SVGAGI. Trimming removed 5 bases at V and 0 bases at J, with 14 bases between. This CDR3 is built from 15 residues. CDR3 amino acids: CASSPSWGGSYEQYF. The CDR3 region has the DNA TGTGCCAGCAGTCCCTCTTGGGGAGGCTCCTACGAGCAGTACTTC.

V and J are TRBV19 and TRBJ2-7; 7 bases line up with TRBD1. The J segment lost 2 bases and the V segment lost 10 bases, leaving 8 bases of the junction unmatched. This CDR3 comprises 13 residues. CDR1 and CDR2 from the germline V gene are LNHDA and SQIVND (reference sequence). As DNA, the CDR3 is TGTGCCACCGCCAGGGACAGTACCTACGAGCAGTACTTC. Its protein product is CATARDSTYEQYF.

The rearrangement links TRBV6-5 to TRBJ2-7; 8 bases agree with TRBD2. V shed 8 bases, J shed 3 bases, and the junction held 9 bases outside the gene matches. Germline loops: CDR1 MNHEY, CDR2 SVGAGI. The CDR3 runs to 14 residues. CDR3 sequence (DNA): TGTGCCAGCGCTTACGAGCGGGAGATCTACGAGCAGTACTTC. Translated, it gives CASAYEREIYEQYF.

The rearrangement uses TRBV9 and TRBJ1-1; 7 nucleotides align to TRBD1. This CDR3 has 20 amino acids. Germline values: CDR1 SGDLS, CDR2 YYNGEE. V shed 4 bases, J shed 3 bases, and the junction held 24 bases outside the gene matches. This chain's CDR3 is CASSSNPLPDRIIDYTEAFF. The CDR3 bases are TGTGCCAGCAGCTCGAATCCCCTCCCGGACAGGATAATCGATTACACTGAAGCTTTCTTT. Variable domain in full (rest from reference TRBV9 and TRBJ1-1): DSGVTQTPKHLITATGQRVTLRCSPRSGDLSVYWYQQSLDQGLQFLIQYYNGEERAKGNILERFSAQQFPDLHSELNLSSLELGDSALYFCASSSNPLPDRIIDYTEAFFGQGTRLTVV.

The CDR3 DNA sequence: TGTGCCAGCAGCCCTAAACAGGGCCCAGAGACCCAGTACTTC. Its translation is CASSPKQGPETQYF. The rearrangement uses TRBV11-3 and TRBJ2-5; possible D gene TRBD1, 6 bases. Germline V lookup: CDR1 SGHNT, CDR2 YENEEA. V was shortened by 5 bases and J by 4 bases, with 14 bases between the two germline ends. CDR3 length: 14 residues.

The chain combines TRBV6-5 with TRBJ1-2; tentative D call: TRBD1 (5 bases). The CDR3 consists of 13 residues. V was shortened by 2 bases and J by 6 bases, with 10 bases between the two germline ends. The germline V gene encodes CDR1 MNHEY and CDR2 SVGAGI. The CDR3: CASSYGGRHGYTF. The CDR3 coding sequence is TGTGCCAGCAGTTACGGGGGGAGGCATGGCTACACCTTC.

The V gene is TRBV18, the J gene TRBJ2-7; no reliable D call. This CDR3 contains 13 residues. The germline CDR1 and CDR2 sequences are KGHSH and LQKENI. The V end was cut by 0 bases, the J end by 5 bases, with 8 bases between. CDR3 region: CASSPPVRDEQYF. DNA of the CDR3: TGTGCCAGCTCACCACCGGTCCGCGACGAGCAGTACTTC.

This clone has a single count. This rearrangement joins TRBV6-5 to TRBJ2-3, with D perhaps matching TRBD1 (6 bases). V was cut by 3 bases and J by 0 bases, with 10 bases left in between. The CDR3 runs 15 residues. In germline, CDR1 is MNHEY, CDR2 SVGAGI. The CDR3 loop reads CASSYQGYSTDTQYF. As DNA, the CDR3 is TGTGCCAGCAGTTATCAGGGGTATAGCACAGATACGCAGTATTTT.

The rearrangement joins TRBV6-4 to TRBJ1-2; a possible D gene is TRBD1 (6 bases). The CDR3 sequence is 14 residues long. Trimming removed 3 bases from V and 8 bases from J, with 16 bases in between. Germline V gene sequence: CDR1 MRHNA, CDR2 SNTAGT. The CDR3 here is CASSERQAAGGYTF. The CDR3 DNA is TGTGCCAGCAGTGAGAGACAGGCCGCGGGCGGCTACACCTTC.

This chain links TRBV6-1 with TRBJ1-1, with TRBD1 matching 7 bases. V shed 4 bases and J 0 bases; nucleotides not matched to a gene: 5. The CDR3 extends over 15 amino acids. The V gene's germline CDR1 is MNHNS and CDR2 SASEGT. The CDR3 protein is CASSGPGQLNTEAFF. CDR3 in DNA: TGTGCCAGCAGTGGACCGGGACAGCTGAACACTGAAGCTTTCTTT.

The V call is TRBV5-6, the J call TRBJ2-7, with TRBD2 as a possible D gene (6 bases). CDR1 and CDR2 (germline): SGHDT, YYEEEE. The CDR3 loop spans 16 amino acids. V was shortened by 5 bases and J by 0 bases, with 18 bases between the two germline ends. The CDR3 sequence is CASRLMLAWSSYEQYF. The CDR3, as DNA: TGTGCCAGCAGACTTATGCTAGCGTGGAGCTCCTACGAGCAGTACTTC.

This chain connects TRBV19 to TRBJ2-5; 7 positions match TRBD2. The germline gives CDR1 LNHDA, CDR2 SQIVND (reference sequence). CDR3 length: 15 residues. The J segment lost 2 bases and the V segment lost 0 bases, leaving 3 bases of the junction unmatched. In DNA form, the CDR3 reads TGTGCCAGTAGTATAGATATCGGGGGGCAAGAGACCCAGTACTTC. This encodes CASSIDIGGQETQYF. Variable domain in full (rest from reference TRBV19 and TRBJ2-5): DGGITQSPKYLFRKEGQNVTLSCEQNLNHDAMYWYRQDPGQGLRLIYYSQIVNDFQKGDIAEGYSVSREKKESFPLTVTSAQKNPTAFYLCASSIDIGGQETQYFGPGTRLLVL.